The source of this TCR beta chain is a study of blood T cell repertoires in COVID-19 (dated by TCRdb to 2020 to 2022). Regarding the research as a whole: Collaborator samples came from the United States, Italy and Spain and covered acute and convalescent phases of COVID-19. The prospective study material was composed of cDNA or gDNA derived from T cells, B-cell-depleted T cells, or PBMCs. Subjects who had been exposed to COVID-19, were actively infected with it, or had recovered from it provided the deeply sampled blood TCRbeta repertoires that made up the dataset. A freely available public database, intended as a resource for researchers studying the immune response to SARS-CoV-2, is where the repertoires were released. Samples came from the ongoing ImmuneRACE study (first 160 participants) plus 1,254 subjects from 6 global collaborators. A de-identified subject ID, COVID-19 status, age in years and sex were almost always included in the sample metadata. Where HLA class I and class II types were available, the types were taken from metadata supplied by the sample provider, not from assay-based typing. Study-wide conclusions, independent of this receptor: The quantity of clinical and demographic metadata differed by source and by participant and was supplied without curation.

TCRbeta CDR3 regions were amplified from genomic DNA using the immunoSEQ Assay, a bias-controlled multiplex PCR. The authors' pipeline ran thus. The number of nucleated cells in each sample was estimated from the amplification of reference gene primers within the assay. To quantify the absolute abundance of each unique TCRbeta CDR3 rearrangement, sequence reads were collapsed and filtered. Productive Simpson clonality was computed per sample as the square root of Simpson's diversity index over productive rearrangements. The table was pulled from immuneACCESS by TCRdb, which kept in-frame rearrangements only. Such tables lose some clones; where checked, under half of the loss comes from unresolved V genes, and the rest has no known cause. V and J calls and clone size are those listed in that table; D and trimming were worked out from the DNA. Recorded for this sample are some 240,000 clones; 84% of them occurred a single time. Roughly 1.4% of the sample rests with the top ten.

A second Seattle source provided samples from volunteer blood donors who had recovered from COVID-19. Each collaborating institution followed its own protocols to collect whole blood in K2EDTA tubes. For TCRbeta analysis, collaborator samples were shipped as frozen whole blood, as isolated PBMCs, or as DNA extracted from either sample type. Concerning this clone itself: Its cognate antigen has yet to be identified. Qualities for individual bases were not recorded, and no much larger clone is one base off.

CDR1 and CDR2 were assigned from the germline V gene (reference sequence) as SGHNT and YYREEE. Trimming removed 2 bases from V and 3 bases from J, leaving 15 bases between the germline ends. The CDR3, cysteine through phenylalanine, is 15 amino acids long. Just the 45-base CDR3 DNA is kept, in frame starting at base 1. Recombination linked TRBV5-4 to TRBJ2-7; too little of a D gene remains to name it. What was sequenced was peripheral blood. The receptor was isolated from a woman between 40 and 55 years old who had recovered from COVID-19. The CDR3 corresponds to CASSFGDTVFYEQYF. The nucleotides are TGTGCCAGCAGCTTCGGTGACACGGTGTTCTACGAGCAGTACTTC.